The clone carrying this TCR beta chain was counted at least ten times. The data were taken from a study of blood T cells in healthy people across ages. Whole-study context: Template switching retrieved approximately one barcoded beta molecule for each two T cells.

Healthy Russian Caucasian donors spanned ages about 6 to 95 years. The use of a sample-barcoded 5' primer and a J-beta primer mix characterized a second PCR of about 6 to 12 cycles. TCRdb independently ran MiXCR on the 5' RACE reads; one entry per CDR3 protein. This table holds under 1,000,000 distinct CDR3 sequences, under 40% found once. The V end lost 2 bases, the J end lost 1 base, and 9 bases lay between the germline ends. CDR1 is SQVTM and CDR2 is ANQGSEA in the germline V gene. The CDR3 length is 13 residues. The chain uses TRBV29-1 and TRBJ2-7; perhaps TRBD1 as D (5 bases). This receptor was obtained from a man between 18 and 35 years old in good health. Specimen: blood. DNA of the CDR3: TGCAGCGTTGAACAGGGTGCGTCCTACGAGCAGTACTTC. Translating it yields CSVEQGASYEQYF.